This TCR beta chain was documented in a study of T-cell reconstitution after alpha-beta-depleted transplantation in children. Using unique molecular identifiers, the investigators prepared the TCRbeta library. TCRdb redid the calling of the PCR reads with MiXCR, one entry per CDR3 protein. The sample carries around 380,000 distinct CDR3 sequences, roughly a tenth recorded once. J lost 6 bases, V lost 2 bases, and 1 base had no gene match. The CDR3 is 15 residues long. CDR1 is PRHDT, CDR2 FYEKMQ, per germline (reference sequence). The TCR sequence derives from a human donor who donated a stem cell graft to a child with acute myeloid leukemia. The rearrangement joins TRBV13 to TRBJ2-1; 13 bases line up with TRBD2. The material was PBMCs from the stem cell graft donor, obtained from the stem cell graft. CDR3 sequence reads: CASSLRTSGSNEQFF. CDR3 coding DNA: TGTGCCAGCAGCTTACGGACTAGCGGGAGCAATGAGCAGTTCTTC.